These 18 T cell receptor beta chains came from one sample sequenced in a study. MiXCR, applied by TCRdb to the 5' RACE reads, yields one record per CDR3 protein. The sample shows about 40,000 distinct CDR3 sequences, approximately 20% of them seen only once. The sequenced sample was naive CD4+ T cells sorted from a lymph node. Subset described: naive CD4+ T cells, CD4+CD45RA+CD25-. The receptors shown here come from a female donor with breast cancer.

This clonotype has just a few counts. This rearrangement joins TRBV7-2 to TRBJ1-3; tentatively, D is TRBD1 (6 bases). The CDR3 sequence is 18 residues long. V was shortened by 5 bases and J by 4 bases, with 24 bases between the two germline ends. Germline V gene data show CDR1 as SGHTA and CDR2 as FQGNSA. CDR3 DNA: TGTGCCAGCAGCCGCTCACCACAGGGTAGCGTGACGGGAAACACCATATATTTT. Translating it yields CASSRSPQGSVTGNTIYF. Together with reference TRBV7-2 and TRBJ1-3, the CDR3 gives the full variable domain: GAGVSQSPSNKVTEKGKDVELRCDPISGHTALYWYRQSLGQGLEFLIYFQGNSAPDKSGLPSDRFSAERTGGSVSTLTIQRTQQEDSAVYLCASSRSPQGSVTGNTIYFGEGSWLTVV.

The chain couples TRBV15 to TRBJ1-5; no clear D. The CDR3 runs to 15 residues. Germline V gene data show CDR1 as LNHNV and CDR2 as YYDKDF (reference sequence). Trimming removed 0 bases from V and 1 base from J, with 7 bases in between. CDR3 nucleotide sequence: TGTGCCACCAGCAGAGATAGGCACAGCAATCAGCCCCAGCATTTT. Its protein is CATSRDRHSNQPQHF.

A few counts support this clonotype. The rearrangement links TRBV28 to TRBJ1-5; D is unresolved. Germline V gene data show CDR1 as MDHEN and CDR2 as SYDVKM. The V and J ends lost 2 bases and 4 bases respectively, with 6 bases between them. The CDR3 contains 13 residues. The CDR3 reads CASSLVGNQPQHF. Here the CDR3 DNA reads TGTGCCAGCAGTTTAGTGGGGAATCAGCCCCAGCATTTT.

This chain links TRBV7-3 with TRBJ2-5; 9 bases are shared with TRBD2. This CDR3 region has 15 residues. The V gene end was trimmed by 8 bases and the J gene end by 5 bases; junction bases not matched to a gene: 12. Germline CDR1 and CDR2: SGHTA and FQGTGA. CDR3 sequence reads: CASGWNSGSVETQYF. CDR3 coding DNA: TGTGCCAGCGGCTGGAATAGCGGGAGTGTGGAGACCCAGTACTTC.

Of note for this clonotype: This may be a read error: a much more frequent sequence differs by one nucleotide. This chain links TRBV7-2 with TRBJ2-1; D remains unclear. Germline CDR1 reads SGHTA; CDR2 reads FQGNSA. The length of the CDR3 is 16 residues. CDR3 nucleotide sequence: TGTGCCAGCAGCCTATATCCAACCATGGCCAACAATGAGCAGTGCTTC. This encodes CASSLYPTMANNEQCF.

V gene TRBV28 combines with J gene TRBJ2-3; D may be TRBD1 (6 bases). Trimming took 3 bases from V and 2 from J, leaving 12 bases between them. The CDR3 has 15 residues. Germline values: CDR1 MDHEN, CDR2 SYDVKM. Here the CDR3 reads CASSLAQGLTDTQYF. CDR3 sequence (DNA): TGTGCCAGCAGTTTGGCGCAGGGGCTCACAGATACGCAGTATTTT.

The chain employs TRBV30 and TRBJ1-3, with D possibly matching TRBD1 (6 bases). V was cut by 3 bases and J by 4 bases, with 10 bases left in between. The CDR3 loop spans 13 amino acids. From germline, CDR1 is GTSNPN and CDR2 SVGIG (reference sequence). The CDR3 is CAWSRGSGNTIYF. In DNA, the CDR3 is TGTGCCTGGAGCAGGGGCAGCGGAAACACCATATATTTT.

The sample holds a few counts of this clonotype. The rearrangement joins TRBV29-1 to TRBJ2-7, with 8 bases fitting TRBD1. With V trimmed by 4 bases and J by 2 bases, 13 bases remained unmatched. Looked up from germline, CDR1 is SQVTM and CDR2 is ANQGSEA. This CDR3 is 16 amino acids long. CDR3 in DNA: TGCAGCGTTGTGGGACAGGTCTCCTGGGGACCCTACGAGCAGTACTTC. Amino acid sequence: CSVVGQVSWGPYEQYF.

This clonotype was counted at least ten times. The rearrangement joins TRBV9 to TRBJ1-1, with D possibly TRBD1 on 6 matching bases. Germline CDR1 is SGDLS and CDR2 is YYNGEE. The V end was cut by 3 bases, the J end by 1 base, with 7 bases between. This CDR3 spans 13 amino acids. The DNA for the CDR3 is TGTGCCAGCAGCGCACAGGGGAACACTGAAGCTTTCTTT. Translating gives CASSAQGNTEAFF.

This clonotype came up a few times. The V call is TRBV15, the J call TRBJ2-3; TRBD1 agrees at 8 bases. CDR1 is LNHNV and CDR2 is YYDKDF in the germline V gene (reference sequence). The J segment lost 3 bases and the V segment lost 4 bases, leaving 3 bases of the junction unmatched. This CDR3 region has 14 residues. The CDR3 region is CATSIDRGTDTQYF. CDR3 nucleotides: TGTGCCACCAGCATTGACAGGGGAACAGATACGCAGTATTTT.

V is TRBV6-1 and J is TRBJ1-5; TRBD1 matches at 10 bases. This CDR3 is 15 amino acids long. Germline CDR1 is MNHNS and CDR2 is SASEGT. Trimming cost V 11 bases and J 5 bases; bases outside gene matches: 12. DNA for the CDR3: TGTGCCGGCACCCCGGGACAGGGGCCCTATCAGCCCCAGCATTTT. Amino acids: CAGTPGQGPYQPQHF.

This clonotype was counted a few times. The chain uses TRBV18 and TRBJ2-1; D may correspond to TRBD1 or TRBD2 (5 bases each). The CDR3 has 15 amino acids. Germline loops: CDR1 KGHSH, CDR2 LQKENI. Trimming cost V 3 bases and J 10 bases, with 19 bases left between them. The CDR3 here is CASSPTVDGDLEQFF. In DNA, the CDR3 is TGTGCCAGCTCACCCACAGTGGATGGGGACCTAGAGCAGTTCTTC.

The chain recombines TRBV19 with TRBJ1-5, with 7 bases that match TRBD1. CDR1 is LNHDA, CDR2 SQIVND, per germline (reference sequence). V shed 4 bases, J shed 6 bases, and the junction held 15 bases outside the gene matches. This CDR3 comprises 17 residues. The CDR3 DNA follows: TGTGCCAGTAGTAATCCTTATAGACAGGGAAGCGGTCAGCCCCAGCATTTT. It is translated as CASSNPYRQGSGQPQHF.

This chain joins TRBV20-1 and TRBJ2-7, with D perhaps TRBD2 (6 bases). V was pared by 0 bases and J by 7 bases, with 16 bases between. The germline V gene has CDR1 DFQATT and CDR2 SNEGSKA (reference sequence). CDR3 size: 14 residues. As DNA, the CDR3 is TGCAGTGCTAGAGATTTTGGAGGGGCAGGGGAGCAGTACTTC. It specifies CSARDFGGAGEQYF.

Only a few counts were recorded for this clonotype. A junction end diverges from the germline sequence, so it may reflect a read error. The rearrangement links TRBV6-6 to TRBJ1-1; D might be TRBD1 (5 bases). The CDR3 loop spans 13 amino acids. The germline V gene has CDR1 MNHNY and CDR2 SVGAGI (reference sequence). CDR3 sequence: CASSLGVNAEAFF. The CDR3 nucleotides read TGTGCCAGCTCGCTGGGGGTGAACGCTGAAGCTTTCTTT.

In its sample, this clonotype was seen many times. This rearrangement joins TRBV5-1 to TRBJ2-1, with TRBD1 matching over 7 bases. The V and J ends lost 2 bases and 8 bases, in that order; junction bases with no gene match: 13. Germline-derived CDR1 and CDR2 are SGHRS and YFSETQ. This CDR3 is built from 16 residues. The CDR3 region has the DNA TGCGCCAGCAGCTTTCCACGACAGGGTACTATCGATGAGCAGTTCTTC. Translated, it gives CASSFPRQGTIDEQFF.

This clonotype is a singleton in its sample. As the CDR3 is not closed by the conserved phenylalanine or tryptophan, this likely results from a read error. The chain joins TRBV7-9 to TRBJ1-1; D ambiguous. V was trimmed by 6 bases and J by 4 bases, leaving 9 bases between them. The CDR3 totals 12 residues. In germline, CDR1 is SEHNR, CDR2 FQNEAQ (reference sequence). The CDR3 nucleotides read TGTGCCAGCAGGCCCATGACCACTGAAGCTTTCCTT. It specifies CASRPMTTEAFL.

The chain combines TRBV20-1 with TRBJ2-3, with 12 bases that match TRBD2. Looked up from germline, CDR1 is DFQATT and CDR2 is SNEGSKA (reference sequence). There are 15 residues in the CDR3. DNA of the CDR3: TGCAGACTAGCGGGGGGCCCTTCGGGCACAGATACGCAGTATTTT. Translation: CRLAGGPSGTDTQYF.